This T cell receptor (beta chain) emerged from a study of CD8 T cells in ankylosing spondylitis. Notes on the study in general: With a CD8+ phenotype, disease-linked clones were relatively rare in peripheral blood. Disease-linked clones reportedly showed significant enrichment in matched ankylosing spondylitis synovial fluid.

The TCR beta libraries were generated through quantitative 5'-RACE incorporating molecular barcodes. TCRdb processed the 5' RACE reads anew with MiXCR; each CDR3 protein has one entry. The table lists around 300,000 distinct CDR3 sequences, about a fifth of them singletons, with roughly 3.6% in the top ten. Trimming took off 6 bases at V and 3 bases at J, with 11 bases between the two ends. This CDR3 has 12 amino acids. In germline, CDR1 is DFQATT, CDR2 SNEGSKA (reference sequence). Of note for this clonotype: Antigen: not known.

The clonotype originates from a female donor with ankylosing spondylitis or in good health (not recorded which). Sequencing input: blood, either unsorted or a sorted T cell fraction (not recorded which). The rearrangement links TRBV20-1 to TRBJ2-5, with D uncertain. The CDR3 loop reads CSAPAQKETQYF. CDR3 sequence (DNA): TGCAGTGCCCCGGCGCAGAAAGAGACCCAGTACTTC.